This entry lists 18 T cell receptor beta chains sequenced from one sample in a study of early T cells in non-severe SARS-CoV-2 infection listed by TCRdb under 2021. The library was made by 5' RACE. Sequencing took place on a NextSeq 500. The public reads were quality trimmed at Q25 with fastp and then assembled into clones with MiXCR by TCRdb, keeping productive beta chains. For every CDR3 protein sequence, its rows merge into one entry that carries the most common genes and DNA. Counted in this sample were around 30,000 distinct CDR3 sequences; about 5.3% of them appeared once. The ten largest clones add up to approximately 23% of the sample. Input material: whole blood. The receptors originated from an adult who was a healthcare worker with PCR-confirmed SARS-CoV-2 infection or an uninfected control (not recorded which).

The chain carries TRBV11-2 and TRBJ2-2; D is ambiguous. Trimming removed 5 bases from V and 2 bases from J, with 6 bases in between. The CDR3 covers 13 residues. Germline-derived CDR1 and CDR2 are SGHAT and FQNNGV. The CDR3 DNA is TGTGCCAGCAGCCCCACAAACACCGGGGAGCTGTTTTTT. Its protein is CASSPTNTGELFF.

This clonotype occurred many times. The chain is built from TRBV20-1 and TRBJ2-5; D tentatively reads TRBD1 or TRBD2 (5 bases each). The CDR3 sequence is 11 residues long. CDR1 is DFQATT, CDR2 SNEGSKA, per germline (reference sequence). V dropped 3 bases and J dropped 6 bases, with 8 bases sitting between them. The CDR3 is CSARGEKTQYF. CDR3 nucleotide sequence: TGCAGTGCTAGGGGGGAGAAGACCCAGTACTTC.

This clonotype was counted at least ten times. The chain joins TRBV21-1 to TRBJ1-6; the table assigns TRBD1, which was not confirmed against the DNA. TRBV21-1 is a known pseudogene. The CDR3 loop spans 17 amino acids. The chain's CDR3 is CASTPVRDRGGNSPLHF. As DNA, the CDR3 is TGTGCCAGCACCCCAGTCCGGGACAGGGGTGGTAATTCACCCCTCCACTTT.

The rearrangement uses TRBV28 and TRBJ2-7; D possibly corresponds to TRBD2 (5 bases). Germline CDR1 reads MDHEN; CDR2 reads SYDVKM. Trimming cost V 5 bases and J 0 bases, with 20 bases left between them. This CDR3 spans 17 amino acids. CDR3 nucleotides: TGTGCCAGCAGTCCTCCGAGGGCTTTTCCAAGCTCCTACGAGCAGTACTTC. This sequence encodes CASSPPRAFPSSYEQYF. Supplemented by reference TRBV28 and TRBJ2-7, the full variable domain reads DVKVTQSSRYLVKRTGEKVFLECVQDMDHENMFWYRQDPGLGLRLIYFSYDVKMKEKGDIPEGYSVSREKKERFSLILESASTNQTSMYLCASSPPRAFPSSYEQYFGPGTRLTVT.

In its sample, this clonotype was seen many times. This rearrangement joins TRBV18 to TRBJ2-1, with unresolved D. CDR1 is KGHSH, CDR2 LQKENI, per germline. Trimming stripped 2 bases from V and 8 bases from J, with 7 bases between. This CDR3 contains 12 residues. In DNA, the CDR3 is TGTGCCAGCTCACCAACACTCTATGAGCAGTTCTTC. Translation: CASSPTLYEQFF.

This clonotype occurred a few times. CDR3: CASSRRAGTNTGELFF. The CDR3 coding sequence is TGTGCCAGCAGCCGTAGGGCAGGGACGAACACCGGGGAGCTGTTTTTT. The V call is TRBV7-2, the J call TRBJ2-2, with D possibly being TRBD1 (5 bases). Germline loops: CDR1 SGHTA, CDR2 FQGNSA. This CDR3 has 16 residues. V lost 5 bases, J lost 0 bases, and 13 bases lay in between.

This clonotype was found many times. The rearrangement links TRBV15 to TRBJ2-1; tentative D call: TRBD2 (6 bases). Germline V gene data show CDR1 as LNHNV and CDR2 as YYDKDF (reference sequence). Trimming pared 0 bases from V and 9 bases from J, leaving 15 bases between. CDR3 length: 15 residues. The CDR3 protein is CATSRDQRLEVEQFF. The CDR3 nucleotides are TGTGCCACCAGCAGAGATCAGAGACTAGAGGTTGAGCAGTTCTTC.

This clonotype was counted at least ten times. V gene TRBV7-9 combines with J gene TRBJ2-5, with a weak D call TRBD2 (6 bases). Germline values: CDR1 SEHNR, CDR2 FQNEAQ (reference sequence). V was cut by 6 bases and J by 1 base, with 15 bases left in between. CDR3 size: 15 residues. The CDR3 is CASSFLSGSQETQYF. The CDR3 coding sequence is TGTGCCAGCAGTTTCCTAAGCGGGTCCCAAGAGACCCAGTACTTC.

The chain couples TRBV20-1 to TRBJ2-3; maybe TRBD2 (6 bases). Germline values: CDR1 DFQATT, CDR2 SNEGSKA (reference sequence). Trimming shortened V by 5 bases and J by 0 bases, and 18 bases separated the two germline ends. The CDR3 consists of 16 residues. In DNA, the CDR3 is TGCAGTGCTCTTGGATCGGCGGGATTGAGCACAGATACGCAGTATTTT. This encodes CSALGSAGLSTDTQYF.

This clonotype was detected ten times or more. This chain joins TRBV18 and TRBJ1-4; TRBD1 might be the D (5 bases). V dropped 3 bases and J dropped 5 bases, with 10 bases sitting between them. The CDR3 has 14 amino acids. Germline-derived CDR1 and CDR2 are KGHSH and LQKENI. This chain's CDR3 is CASSPRQRNEKLFF. The CDR3 DNA reads as TGTGCCAGCTCACCCCGACAGAGGAATGAAAAACTGTTTTTT. The full variable domain, rest sourced from reference TRBV18 and TRBJ1-4, is NAGVMQNPRHLVRRRGQEARLRCSPMKGHSHVYWYRQLPEEGLKFMVYLQKENIIDESGMPKERFSAEFPKEGPSILRIQQVVRGDSAAYFCASSPRQRNEKLFFGSGTQLSVL.

This clonotype was detected ten times or more. This chain links TRBV5-8 with TRBJ2-1, with D possibly matching TRBD1 (8 bases). The V and J ends lost 0 bases and 10 bases respectively, with 17 bases between them. The CDR3 has 15 amino acids. Germline V gene data show CDR1 as SGHTS and CDR2 as YDEGEE. CDR3 sequence reads: CASSLEAGPGGEQFF. The CDR3 DNA follows: TGTGCCAGCAGCTTGGAAGCGGGACCAGGGGGCGAGCAGTTCTTC. Full variable domain (remainder filled in from reference TRBV5-8 and TRBJ2-1): EAGVTQSPTHLIKTRGQQATLRCSPISGHTSVYWYQQALGLGLQFLLWYDEGEERNRGNFPPRFSGRQFPNYSSELNVNALELEDSALYLCASSLEAGPGGEQFFGPGTRLTVL.

The table lists this clonotype with many counts. This chain links TRBV27 with TRBJ2-1; 11 bases agree with TRBD2. Germline CDR1 MNHEY, CDR2 SMNVEV (reference sequence). The junction had 20 bases not matched to a gene; V was cut back by 0 bases and J by 1 base. CDR3 length: 23 residues. CDR3 sequence (DNA): TGTGCCAGCAGTTTATCAGAGGTGGTAGCGGGAGGGCGTTTTGGGGAATCCTACAATGAGCAGTTCTTC. Translated: CASSLSEVVAGGRFGESYNEQFF.

This clonotype was counted a few times. V usage is TRBV3-1 and J usage is TRBJ2-7; the D is unclear. V was cut by 0 bases and J by 2 bases, with 11 bases left in between. The length of the CDR3 is 15 residues. The V gene's germline CDR1 is LGHDT and CDR2 YNNKEL (reference sequence). CDR3: CASSQDMRQAYEQYF. CDR3 nucleotide sequence: TGTGCCAGCAGCCAAGATATGAGGCAAGCCTACGAGCAGTACTTC.

The table lists this clonotype with many counts. The rearrangement uses TRBV5-4 and TRBJ2-3; perhaps TRBD2 as D (6 bases). The germline V gene has CDR1 SGHNT and CDR2 YYREEE (reference sequence). CDR3 length: 16 amino acids. V was pared by 5 bases and J by 0 bases, with 16 bases between. This CDR3 reads CASRLEGRTSTDTQYF. In DNA, the CDR3 is TGTGCCAGCAGACTGGAGGGCAGAACTAGCACAGATACGCAGTATTTT.

This clonotype was observed at least ten times. This chain uses TRBV27 with TRBJ1-2; D is ambiguous. Germline V lookup: CDR1 MNHEY, CDR2 SMNVEV (reference sequence). This CDR3 spans 15 amino acids. V shed 0 bases and J shed 2 bases, with 10 bases lying between them. The CDR3, as DNA: TGTGCCAGCAGTTTATCGAGGGCTGTGAACTATGGCTACACCTTC. Amino acid sequence: CASSLSRAVNYGYTF.

This clonotype was picked up many times. This chain links TRBV21-1 with TRBJ2-3; the D call of TRBD2 is as the table states it, not checked on the DNA. TRBV21-1 is given as a pseudogene. The CDR3 has 17 amino acids. The CDR3 loop reads CASSKVESSGDTDTQYF. The DNA of the CDR3 is TGTGCCAGCAGCAAAGTTGAGTCTAGCGGGGACACAGATACGCAGTATTTT.

There are a few counts of this clonotype. The rearrangement uses TRBV5-5 and TRBJ2-1, with 8 bases identical to TRBD1. J lost 3 bases, V lost 4 bases, and 6 bases had no gene match. The germline V gene encodes CDR1 SGHKS and CDR2 YYEKEE (reference sequence). The CDR3 spans 15 residues. The DNA for the CDR3 is TGTGCCAGCAGCCGACAGGGGTCTGTCTACAATGAGCAGTTCTTC. Its translation is CASSRQGSVYNEQFF.

This clonotype was counted at least ten times. The chain has TRBV6-4 and TRBJ2-7; 8 positions match TRBD2. The CDR3 runs to 14 residues. The V segment lost 4 bases and the J segment 3 bases; nucleotides outside the gene matches: 5. Germline-derived CDR1 and CDR2 are MRHNA and SNTAGT. This CDR3 reads CASSAKAGDYEQYF. The CDR3 DNA follows: TGTGCCAGCAGTGCCAAAGCGGGGGACTACGAGCAGTACTTC.